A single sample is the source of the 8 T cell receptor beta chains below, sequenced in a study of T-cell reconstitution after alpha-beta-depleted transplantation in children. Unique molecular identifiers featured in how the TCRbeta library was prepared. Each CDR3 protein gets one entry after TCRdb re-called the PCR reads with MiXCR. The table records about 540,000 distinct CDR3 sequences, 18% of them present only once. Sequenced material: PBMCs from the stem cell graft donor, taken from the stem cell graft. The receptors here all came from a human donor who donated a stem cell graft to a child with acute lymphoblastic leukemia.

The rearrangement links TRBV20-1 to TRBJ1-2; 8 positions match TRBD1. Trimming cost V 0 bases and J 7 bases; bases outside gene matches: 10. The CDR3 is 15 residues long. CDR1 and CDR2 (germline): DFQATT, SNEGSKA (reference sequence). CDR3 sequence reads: CSARDRGRGPGGYTF. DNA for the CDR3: TGCAGTGCTAGAGATCGTGGCAGGGGGCCTGGTGGCTACACCTTC.

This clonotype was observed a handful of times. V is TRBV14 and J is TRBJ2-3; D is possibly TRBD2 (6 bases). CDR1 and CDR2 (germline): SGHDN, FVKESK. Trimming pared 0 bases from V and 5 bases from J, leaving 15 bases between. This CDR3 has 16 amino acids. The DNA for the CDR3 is TGTGCCAGCAGCCAAGATAGAATTTGGCGGGAAGATACGCAGTATTTT. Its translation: CASSQDRIWREDTQYF.

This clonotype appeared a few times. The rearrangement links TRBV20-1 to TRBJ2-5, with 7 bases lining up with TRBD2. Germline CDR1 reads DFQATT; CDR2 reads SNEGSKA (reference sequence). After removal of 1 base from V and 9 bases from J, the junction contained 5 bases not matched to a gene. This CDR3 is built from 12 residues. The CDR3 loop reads CSARVEAGPQYF. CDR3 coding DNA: TGCAGTGCTAGAGTGGAAGCGGGGCCCCAGTACTTC.

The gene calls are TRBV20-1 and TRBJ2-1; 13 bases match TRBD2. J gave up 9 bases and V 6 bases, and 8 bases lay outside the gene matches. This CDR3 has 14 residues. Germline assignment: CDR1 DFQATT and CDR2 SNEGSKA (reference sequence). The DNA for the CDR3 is TGCAGTGCGAGCGGACTAGCGGGAGTGGGTGAGCAGTTCTTC. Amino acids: CSASGLAGVGEQFF.

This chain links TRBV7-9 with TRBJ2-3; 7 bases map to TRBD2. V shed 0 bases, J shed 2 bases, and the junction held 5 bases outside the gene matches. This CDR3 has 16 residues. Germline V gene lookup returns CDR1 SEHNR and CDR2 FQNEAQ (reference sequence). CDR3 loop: CASSLALRENTDTQYF. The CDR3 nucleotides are TGTGCCAGCAGCTTAGCTTTGCGGGAGAACACAGATACGCAGTATTTT.

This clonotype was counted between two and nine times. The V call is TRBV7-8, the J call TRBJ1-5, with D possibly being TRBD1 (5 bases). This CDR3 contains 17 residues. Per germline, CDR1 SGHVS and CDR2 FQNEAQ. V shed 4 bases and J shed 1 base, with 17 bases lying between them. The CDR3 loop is CASSSPGGAGSNQPQHF. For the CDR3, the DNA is TGTGCCAGCAGCTCCCCAGGAGGGGCAGGGAGCAATCAGCCCCAGCATTTT. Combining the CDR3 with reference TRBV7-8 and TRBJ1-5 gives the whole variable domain GAGVSQSPRYKVAKRGQDVALRCDPISGHVSLFWYQQALGQGPEFLTYFQNEAQLDKSGLPSDRFFAERPEGSVSTLKIQRTQQEDSAVYLCASSSPGGAGSNQPQHFGDGTRLSIL.

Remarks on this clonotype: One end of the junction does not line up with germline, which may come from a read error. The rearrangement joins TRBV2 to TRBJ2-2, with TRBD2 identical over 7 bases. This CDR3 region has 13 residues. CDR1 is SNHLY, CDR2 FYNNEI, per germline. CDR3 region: CATWGGDTGKLFF. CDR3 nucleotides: TGTGCCACCTGGGGGGGTGACACCGGGAAGCTGTTTTTT.

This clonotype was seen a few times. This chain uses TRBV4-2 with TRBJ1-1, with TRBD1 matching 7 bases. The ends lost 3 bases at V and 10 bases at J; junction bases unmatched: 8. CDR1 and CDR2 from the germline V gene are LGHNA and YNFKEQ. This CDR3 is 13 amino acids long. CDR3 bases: TGTGCCAGCAGCCAGGCCGAGGGACAGCCAGCTTTCTTT. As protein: CASSQAEGQPAFF.